These 7 T cell receptor beta chains share one sample of origin, sequenced in a study of blood T cell repertoires in COVID-19. This table comes from immunoSEQ multiplex PCR, and its TCRdb copy is limited to in-frame clones, with some not included. Found here are about 170,000 clones, roughly 91% of them singletons; the top ten hold about 2.1%. Sequencing was performed on peripheral blood. The receptors originated from a man aged 45 to 65 who had recovered from COVID-19.

This chain joins TRBV15 and TRBJ2-7, with 12 bases that match TRBD2. The CDR3 has 17 amino acids. V lost 2 bases, J lost 4 bases, and 9 bases stayed unmatched. Germline CDR1 and CDR2: LNHNV and YYDKDF (reference sequence). CDR3 sequence reads: CATSRSRTSGNRYEQYF. The CDR3 DNA follows: TGTGCCACCAGCAGATCCCGGACTAGCGGGAATCGGTACGAGCAGTACTTC.

The V gene is TRBV28, the J gene TRBJ2-5, with 8 bases fitting TRBD2. Germline assignment: CDR1 MDHEN and CDR2 SYDVKM. J lost 5 bases, V lost 3 bases, and 8 bases had no gene match. The CDR3 length is 15 residues. The CDR3 spells CASSLPGPGGETQYF. For the CDR3, the DNA is TGTGCCAGCAGTTTGCCGGGCCCGGGGGGGGAGACCCAGTACTTC.

The rearrangement joins TRBV18 to TRBJ2-3; 7 nucleotides align to TRBD2. The CDR3 loop spans 17 amino acids. CDR1 and CDR2 (germline): KGHSH, LQKENI. V was pared by 1 base and J by 0 bases, with 7 bases of the junction left unmatched. The chain's CDR3 is CASSPLPKAGSTDTQYF. The CDR3 bases are TGTGCCAGCTCACCACTTCCGAAAGCGGGGAGCACAGATACGCAGTATTTT.

The rearrangement joins TRBV6-2 or TRBV6-3 to TRBJ2-5, with 8 positions matching TRBD2. The CDR3 has 14 amino acids. CDR1 and CDR2 from the germline V gene are MNHEY and SVGEGT. Losses at the gene ends were 1 base for V and 3 bases for J; bases not matched to a gene: 1. CDR3 region: CASSYLAGKETQYF. CDR3 bases: TGTGCCAGCAGTTACTTAGCGGGAAAAGAGACCCAGTACTTC.

The chain is built from TRBV4-3 and TRBJ1-3, with D perhaps TRBD1 (6 bases). This CDR3 comprises 17 residues. Per germline, CDR1 LGHNA and CDR2 YSLEER. Trimming left V 1 base short and J 2 bases short, with 15 bases between. The CDR3 is CASSQGTAYQPGNTIYF. The CDR3 DNA is TGCGCCAGCAGCCAAGGGACAGCCTATCAGCCTGGAAACACCATATATTTT.

V is TRBV29-1 and J is TRBJ2-3; 7 bases are shared with TRBD1. The CDR3 sequence is 12 residues long. The V gene end was trimmed by 6 bases and the J gene end by 4 bases; junction bases not matched to a gene: 4. CDR1 and CDR2 (germline): SQVTM, ANQGSEA. DNA for the CDR3: TGCAGCGTCTCGCAGGGGGCAGATACGCAGTATTTT. It translates to CSVSQGADTQYF.

This rearrangement joins TRBV24-1 to TRBJ2-5; 11 nucleotides match TRBD2. V lost 3 bases to trimming and J lost 5 bases; unmatched junction nucleotides: 7. CDR1 is KGHDR and CDR2 is SFDVKD in the germline V gene. The CDR3 loop spans 16 amino acids. The CDR3 nucleotides are TGTGCCACCAGTGATCCCACTAGCGGGGGCGCGGAGACCCAGTACTTC. Translation: CATSDPTSGGAETQYF.